This passage covers 5 T cell receptor beta chains from one sample sequenced in a study of CD8 T cells in cerebrospinal fluid in Alzheimer's disease. TCRdb re-called the 10x single-cell sequencing reads and gives one entry per CDR3 protein, without DNA. The sample includes roughly 1,500 distinct CDR3 sequences. Material for sequencing was cerebrospinal fluid. Every receptor here comes from a human donor with Alzheimer's disease.

Considering frequency, this clonotype is medium-sized. This chain joins TRBV27 and TRBJ2-7; the D call of TRBD1 rests on TCRdb alone, since no DNA is present to check it. Germline V lookup: CDR1 MNHEY, CDR2 SMNVEV (reference sequence). The CDR3 is 14 amino acids. The CDR3 region is CASSLTGSTYEQYF.

V is TRBV9 and J is TRBJ2-2; the TCRdb call, TRBD2, lacks DNA for checking. Germline V gives CDR1 SGDLS, CDR2 YYNGEE. This CDR3 has 18 residues. The chain's CDR3 is CASSAPLYSDFNTGELFF.

This chain uses TRBV6-5 with TRBJ2-7; TCRdb names TRBD2, which stays unverified in the absence of DNA. Germline CDR1 MNHEY, CDR2 SVGAGI. The CDR3 covers 16 residues. CDR3 protein: CASSYSRTSGGYEQYF.

This clonotype is medium-sized (0.01 to 0.1%) by frequency. The CDR3 here is CASSVDRGHSEQYF. The chain links TRBV9 to TRBJ2-7; the D call of TRBD1 rests on TCRdb alone, since no DNA is present to check it. From germline, CDR1 is SGDLS and CDR2 YYNGEE. The CDR3 has 14 residues.

By frequency, this clonotype is medium-sized. The chain joins TRBV7-2 to TRBJ1-5. The V gene's germline CDR1 is SGHTA and CDR2 FQGNSA. The CDR3 has 15 residues. The CDR3 loop reads CASSPGPVYNQPQHF.